Detailed here is one T cell receptor beta chain. These data come from a study of blood T cell repertoires in COVID-19. Study context: Spain, Italy and the United States supplied samples that represented acute and convalescent COVID-19.

Sequenced by immunoSEQ multiplex PCR; TCRdb stores in-frame clones only, minus some. The sample comprises over 200,000 clones, 83% of which are singletons, and about 2.7% rests with the top ten. V lost 2 bases and J 8 bases, leaving 18 bases between the germline ends. Germline CDR1 SNHLY, CDR2 FYNNEI. The CDR3 is made up of 15 amino acids. The receptor was derived from a woman aged 40 to 50 with active or convalescent COVID-19. V usage is TRBV2 and J usage is TRBJ1-2; possible D gene TRBD1, 6 bases. The specimen was peripheral blood. CDR3 sequence: CASSESWTALEGYTF. The DNA of the CDR3 is TGTGCCAGCAGTGAATCCTGGACAGCCCTGGAAGGCTACACCTTC.